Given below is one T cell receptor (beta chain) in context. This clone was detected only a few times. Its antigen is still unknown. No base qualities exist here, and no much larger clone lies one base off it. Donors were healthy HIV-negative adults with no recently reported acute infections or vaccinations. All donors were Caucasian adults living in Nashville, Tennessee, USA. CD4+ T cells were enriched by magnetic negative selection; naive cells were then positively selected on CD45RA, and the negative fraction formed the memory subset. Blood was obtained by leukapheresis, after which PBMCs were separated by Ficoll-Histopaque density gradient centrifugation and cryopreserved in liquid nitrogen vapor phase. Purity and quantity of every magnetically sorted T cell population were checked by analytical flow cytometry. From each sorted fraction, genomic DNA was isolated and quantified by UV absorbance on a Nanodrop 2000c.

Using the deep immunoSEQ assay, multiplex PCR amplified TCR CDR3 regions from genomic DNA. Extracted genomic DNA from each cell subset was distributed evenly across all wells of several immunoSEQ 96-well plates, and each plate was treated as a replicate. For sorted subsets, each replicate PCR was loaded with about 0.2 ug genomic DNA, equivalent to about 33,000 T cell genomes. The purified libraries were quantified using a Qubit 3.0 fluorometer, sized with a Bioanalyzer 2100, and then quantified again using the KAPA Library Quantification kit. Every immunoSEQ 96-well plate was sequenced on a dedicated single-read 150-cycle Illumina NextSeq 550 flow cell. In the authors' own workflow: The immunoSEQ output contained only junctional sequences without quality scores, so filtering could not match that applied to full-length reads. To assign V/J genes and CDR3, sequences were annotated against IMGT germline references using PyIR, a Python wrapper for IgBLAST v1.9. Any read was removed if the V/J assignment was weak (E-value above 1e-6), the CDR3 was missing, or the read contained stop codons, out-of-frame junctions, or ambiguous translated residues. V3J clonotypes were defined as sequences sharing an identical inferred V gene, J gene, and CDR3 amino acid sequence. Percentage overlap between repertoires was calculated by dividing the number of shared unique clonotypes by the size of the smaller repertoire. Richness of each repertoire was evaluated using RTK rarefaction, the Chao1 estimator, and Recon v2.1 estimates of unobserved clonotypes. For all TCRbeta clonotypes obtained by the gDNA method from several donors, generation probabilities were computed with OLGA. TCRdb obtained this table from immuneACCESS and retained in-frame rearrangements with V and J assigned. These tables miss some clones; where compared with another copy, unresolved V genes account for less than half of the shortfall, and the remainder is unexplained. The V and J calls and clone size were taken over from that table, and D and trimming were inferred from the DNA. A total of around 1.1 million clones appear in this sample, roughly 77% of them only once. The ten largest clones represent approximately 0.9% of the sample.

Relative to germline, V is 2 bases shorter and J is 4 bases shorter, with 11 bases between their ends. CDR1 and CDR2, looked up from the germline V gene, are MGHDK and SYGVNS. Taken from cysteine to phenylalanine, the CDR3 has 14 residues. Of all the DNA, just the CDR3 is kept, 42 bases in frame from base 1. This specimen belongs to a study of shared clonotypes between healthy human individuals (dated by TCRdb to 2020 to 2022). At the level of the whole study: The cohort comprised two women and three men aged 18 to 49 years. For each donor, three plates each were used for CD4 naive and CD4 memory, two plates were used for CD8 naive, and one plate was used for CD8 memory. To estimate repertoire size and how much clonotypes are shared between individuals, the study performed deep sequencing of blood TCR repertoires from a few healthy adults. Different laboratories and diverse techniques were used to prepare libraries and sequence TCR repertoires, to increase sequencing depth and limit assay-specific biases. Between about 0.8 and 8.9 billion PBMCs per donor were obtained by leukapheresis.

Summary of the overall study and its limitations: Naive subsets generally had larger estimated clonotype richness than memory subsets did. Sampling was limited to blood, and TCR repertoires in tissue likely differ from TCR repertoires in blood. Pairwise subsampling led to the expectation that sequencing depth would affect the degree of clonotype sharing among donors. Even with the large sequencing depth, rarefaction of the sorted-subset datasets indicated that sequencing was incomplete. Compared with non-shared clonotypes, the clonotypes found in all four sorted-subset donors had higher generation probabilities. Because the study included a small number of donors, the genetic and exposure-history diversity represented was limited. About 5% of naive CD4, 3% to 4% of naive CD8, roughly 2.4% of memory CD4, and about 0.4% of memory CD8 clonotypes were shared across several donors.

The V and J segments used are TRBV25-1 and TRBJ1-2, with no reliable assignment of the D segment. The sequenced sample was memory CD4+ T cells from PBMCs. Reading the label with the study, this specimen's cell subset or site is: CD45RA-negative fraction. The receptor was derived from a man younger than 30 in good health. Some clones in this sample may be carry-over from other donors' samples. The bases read TGTGCCAGCAGTGAACCCACGGGTGGCTATGGCTACACCTTC. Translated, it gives CASSEPTGGYGYTF.